This T cell receptor (beta chain) was retrieved from a study of blood T cell repertoires in COVID-19. About the study: Donors of Cohort 3 who recovered were those that had two negative PCRs, clearance, or symptom resolution. Sources were T cells, B-cell-depleted T cells, or PBMCs; the material itself was cDNA or gDNA.

This CDR3 is built from 15 residues. CDR1 and CDR2 from the germline V gene are SNHLY and FYNNEI. V lost 6 bases, J lost 3 bases, and 7 bases stayed unmatched. Here immunoSEQ multiplex PCR was the method, and the copy in TCRdb shows in-frame clones only, minus some. The data contain over 200,000 clones, 85% to 90% of them singletons. The age range of participants was 18 to 89 years, with residence in some 25 US areas. Participant-reported clinical history was the basis for cohort assignment. The table lists this clone with a few counts. This chain links TRBV2 with TRBJ2-7, with 11 bases that match TRBD1. The clonotype comes from a woman aged 50 to 60 in a cohort exposed to, infected with or recovered from COVID-19 (not recorded which). The specimen sequenced was PBMCs or T cells enriched from blood (not recorded which). The CDR3 loop is CASRDRGPNFYEQYF. The CDR3 DNA is TGTGCCAGCAGGGACAGGGGGCCTAATTTCTACGAGCAGTACTTC.